This T cell receptor beta chain appears in the sequencing data of a study of graft-versus-host responses after intestinal transplantation. As for the study in general: Among the recipients, transplants were multivisceral, liver-intestinal, or isolated intestinal.

Profiled with immunoSEQ multiplex PCR; TCRdb holds only in-frame clones, not every one. The sample holds approximately 78,000 clones, roughly 84% seen once. The V end lost 7 bases, the J end lost 1 base, and 4 bases lay between the germline ends. CDR1 is MNHEY, CDR2 SVGAGI, per germline. The CDR3 is 11 residues long. Regarding this clone: Its antigen is undetermined.

The rearrangement links TRBV6-5 to TRBJ1-1; D is ambiguous. Material: unstimulated CD8+ T cells sorted from spleen or lymph node cells, obtained before transplant. This receptor was identified in a human donor who was the organ donor for an intestinal transplant. CDR3 sequence: CASIRNTEAFF. The CDR3 DNA sequence: TGTGCCAGCATCCGGAACACTGAAGCTTTCTTT.